These T cell receptor beta chains were read from a single sample in a study of beta chain features in type 1 diabetes. Clones were sequenced by immunoSEQ multiplex PCR, and TCRdb holds only the in-frame ones, with some missing. Of 860,000 or so clones listed, roughly a sixth are singletons. Sequencing input: naive CD4+ T cells from blood. Source of these receptors: a woman aged 18-29 years in good health. CDR3s include the opening cysteine and the closing phenylalanine or tryptophan. A D gene is named only where the DNA matches it firmly. Where a row states a size, it is once, few, many or the class of an expanded clone; other rows omit it.

v_gene	len	j_gene	d_gene	abundance	CDR3aa	CDR3nt
TRBV5-1	17	TRBJ2-2	-	-	CASSLARGLANTGELFF	TGCGCCAGCAGCTTGGCTCGAGGGCTAGCGAACACCGGGGAGCTGTTTTTT
TRBV18	15	TRBJ1-5	TRBD1	-	CASSPDGQGYQPQHF	TGTGCCAGCTCACCAGACGGACAGGGGTACCAGCCCCAGCATTTT
TRBV7-3	15	TRBJ2-1	-	-	CASSPPGVSFNEQFF	TGTGCCAGCAGCCCCCCGGGGGTTTCCTTCAATGAGCAGTTCTTC
TRBV7-2	16	TRBJ2-3	TRBD2	few	CASSSSSGRARDTQYF	TGTGCCAGCAGCTCATCTAGCGGGAGGGCGAGAGATACGCAGTATTTT
TRBV28	13	TRBJ2-5	-	-	CASSLGSEETQYF	TGTGCCAGCAGTTTGGGCAGTGAAGAGACCCAGTACTTC
TRBV5-4	13	TRBJ1-1	TRBD1	few	CASSIDRVSEAFF	TGTGCCAGCAGCATAGACAGGGTTTCTGAAGCTTTCTTT
TRBV10-3	16	TRBJ2-1	-	few	CASEASRLSSYNEQFF	TGTGCCAGCGAAGCCTCCAGGCTCAGCTCCTACAATGAGCAGTTCTTC
TRBV29-1	12	TRBJ2-1	-	few	CSGRDFYNEQFF	TGCAGCGGGAGGGACTTCTACAATGAGCAGTTCTTC
TRBV4-2	16	TRBJ2-6	-	few	CASTTPGDSGANVLTF	TGTGCCAGCACCACACCAGGGGACTCTGGGGCCAACGTCCTGACTTTC
TRBV9	15	TRBJ2-1	-	-	CASSVKGVPYNEQFF	TGTGCCAGCAGCGTAAAAGGGGTCCCCTACAATGAGCAGTTCTTC
TRBV7-2	14	TRBJ2-7	-	-	CASSLTLLTYEQYF	TGTGCCAGCAGCTTGACCCTGCTGACCTACGAGCAGTACTTC
TRBV5-4	12	TRBJ1-1	-	few	CASSLKDTEAFF	TGTGCCAGCAGCTTGAAGGACACTGAAGCTTTCTTT
TRBV6-6	13	TRBJ2-5	-	few	CASTPGGEETQYF	TGTGCCAGCACCCCGGGGGGCGAAGAGACCCAGTACTTC
TRBV5-4	15	TRBJ2-5	TRBD2	-	CASSQGLDRQETQYF	TGTGCCAGCAGCCAGGGACTAGACAGACAAGAGACCCAGTACTTC
TRBV9	15	TRBJ1-4	-	-	CASSVEGGLGERLFF	TGTGCCAGCAGCGTAGAAGGGGGACTGGGAGAAAGGCTGTTTTTT
TRBV7-2	13	TRBJ2-7	-	-	CASSPGPTYEQYF	TGTGCCAGCAGCCCGGGACCCACCTACGAGCAGTACTTC
TRBV2	15	TRBJ1-4	-	-	CASSERGGRDEKLFF	TGTGCCAGCAGTGAGCGGGGGGGTCGCGATGAAAAACTGTTTTTT
TRBV23-1	16	TRBJ2-1	-	-	CSGGVVGSPGYNEQFF	TGCTCGGGGGGCGTTGTCGGGAGCCCCGGTTACAATGAGCAGTTCTTC
TRBV19	14	TRBJ2-7	TRBD2	few	CASSKRDFSYEQYF	TGTGCCAGTAGCAAGCGGGACTTTTCCTACGAGCAGTACTTC
TRBV9	15	TRBJ2-6	-	many	CASSVIGLGANVLTF	TGTGCCAGCAGCGTGATCGGCCTTGGGGCCAACGTCCTGACTTTC
TRBV11-2	15	TRBJ2-3	TRBD1	few	CASSFTDDRADTQYF	TGTGCCAGCAGCTTCACGGACGACAGGGCAGATACGCAGTATTTT
TRBV7-9	15	TRBJ1-4	-	-	CASSLGGTPGEKLFF	TGTGCCAGCAGCTTAGGGGGGACCCCAGGTGAAAAACTGTTTTTT
TRBV5-1	14	TRBJ2-1	-	-	CASSLAAGENEQFF	TGCGCCAGCAGCTTGGCGGCCGGGGAAAATGAGCAGTTCTTC
TRBV7-3	15	TRBJ2-1	-	-	CASSLGVVTYNEQFF	TGTGCCAGCAGCTTAGGTGTGGTGACCTACAATGAGCAGTTCTTC
TRBV7-2	15	TRBJ1-5	-	-	CASSRWLYSNQPQHF	TGTGCCAGCAGCCGCTGGCTGTATAGCAATCAGCCCCAGCATTTT
TRBV6-6	13	TRBJ1-1	TRBD1	once	CASSTQDRDRAFF	TGTGCCAGCAGTACGCAAGACAGGGACAGAGCTTTCTTT
TRBV7-2	15	TRBJ2-7	-	-	CASSLASSVGYEQYF	TGTGCCAGCAGCTTAGCGAGTAGCGTCGGGTACGAGCAGTACTTC
TRBV7-8	16	TRBJ2-1	TRBD2	-	CASSLAPSGSYNEQFF	TGTGCCAGCAGCTTAGCCCCTAGCGGGAGTTACAATGAGCAGTTCTTC
TRBV28	15	TRBJ2-2	TRBD1	-	CASRFRDRAAGELFF	TGTGCCAGCAGGTTTCGGGACAGGGCGGCCGGGGAGCTGTTTTTT
TRBV18	13	TRBJ2-5	-	few	CASSPPGQETQYF	TGTGCCAGCTCACCACCGGGGCAGGAGACCCAGTACTTC
TRBV9	17	TRBJ2-2	TRBD1	-	CASSVGTGGANTGELFF	TGTGCCAGCAGCGTGGGGACAGGGGGCGCGAACACCGGGGAGCTGTTTTTT
TRBV6-1	17	TRBJ2-4	TRBD1	few	CAISEHRQGTAKNIQYF	TGTGCCATCAGTGAACACCGACAGGGGACTGCCAAAAACATTCAGTACTTC
TRBV5-1	13	TRBJ1-1	-	few	CASSPKVNTEAFF	TGCGCCAGCAGCCCAAAGGTGAACACTGAAGCTTTCTTT
TRBV28	12	TRBJ2-1	-	-	CASGTQLIEQFF	TGTGCCAGCGGGACACAGTTGATCGAGCAGTTCTTC
TRBV4-2	18	TRBJ2-1	TRBD2	-	CASSQSLAGVDGLSEQFF	TGTGCCAGCAGCCAATCCCTAGCGGGAGTCGACGGGCTTAGCGAGCAGTTCTTC
TRBV5-4	14	TRBJ2-4	TRBD1	-	CASSKGQPESIQYF	TGTGCCAGCAGCAAGGGACAGCCCGAAAGCATTCAGTACTTC
TRBV7-2	13	TRBJ2-7	-	-	CASSNGNEYEQYF	TGTGCCAGCAGCAATGGGAACGAGTACGAGCAGTACTTC
TRBV28	15	TRBJ2-5	TRBD2	few	CASSKPPAGEETQYF	TGTGCCAGCAGTAAACCTCCAGCGGGAGAAGAGACCCAGTACTTC
TRBV9	15	TRBJ2-5	-	few	CAIMRGGGVQETQYF	TGTGCCATAATGAGAGGAGGAGGGGTGCAGGAGACCCAGTACTTC
TRBV7-2	16	TRBJ2-7	-	few	CASSLEGGWASYEQYF	TGTGCCAGCAGCTTAGAAGGAGGGTGGGCCTCCTACGAGCAGTACTTC
TRBV18	14	TRBJ2-5	-	few	CASSPPGVPETQYF	TGTGCCAGCTCACCCCCAGGGGTCCCAGAGACCCAGTACTTC
TRBV19	14	TRBJ2-7	-	few	CASSDRLRSYEQYF	TGTGCCAGTAGTGACCGACTGAGATCCTACGAGCAGTACTTC
TRBV5-1	15	TRBJ2-5	TRBD2	few	CASSPRTSGQETQYF	TGCGCCAGCAGCCCGCGGACTAGTGGCCAAGAGACCCAGTACTTC
TRBV21-1	15	TRBJ2-3	-	few	CASSKTGTGWDTQYF	TGTGCCAGCAGCAAAACCGGGACAGGGTGGGATACGCAGTATTTT
TRBV19	15	TRBJ1-2	TRBD1	-	CASSIGQDSPYGYTF	TGTGCCAGTAGCATAGGACAGGATTCGCCCTATGGCTACACCTTC
TRBV7-2	17	TRBJ2-7	TRBD1	-	CASSLGGQGQRTYEQYF	TGTGCCAGCAGCTTAGGGGGACAGGGGCAGAGAACCTACGAGCAGTACTTC
TRBV23-1	18	TRBJ1-5	-	-	CAGARLFLRTVSNQPQHF	TGCGCCGGTGCCCGTCTCTTCTTACGGACAGTGAGCAATCAGCCCCAGCATTTT
TRBV28	15	TRBJ1-5	TRBD1	-	CASSYLDRDNQPQHF	TGTGCCAGCAGTTACCTCGACAGGGATAATCAGCCCCAGCATTTT
TRBV29-1	13	TRBJ2-3	TRBD2	few	CSVGTSGTDTQYF	TGCAGCGTTGGGACTAGCGGGACAGATACGCAGTATTTT
TRBV11-2	13	TRBJ2-7	-	-	CASKTPVRYEQYF	TGTGCCAGCAAAACCCCGGTGAGGTACGAGCAGTACTTC
TRBV29-1	15	TRBJ2-1	-	few	CSVAVSISSYNEQFF	TGCAGCGTTGCGGTCTCTATAAGCTCCTACAATGAGCAGTTCTTC
TRBV5-6	15	TRBJ2-7	-	-	CASSLGPGSSYEQYF	TGTGCCAGCAGCTTGGGACCCGGCAGCTCCTACGAGCAGTACTTC